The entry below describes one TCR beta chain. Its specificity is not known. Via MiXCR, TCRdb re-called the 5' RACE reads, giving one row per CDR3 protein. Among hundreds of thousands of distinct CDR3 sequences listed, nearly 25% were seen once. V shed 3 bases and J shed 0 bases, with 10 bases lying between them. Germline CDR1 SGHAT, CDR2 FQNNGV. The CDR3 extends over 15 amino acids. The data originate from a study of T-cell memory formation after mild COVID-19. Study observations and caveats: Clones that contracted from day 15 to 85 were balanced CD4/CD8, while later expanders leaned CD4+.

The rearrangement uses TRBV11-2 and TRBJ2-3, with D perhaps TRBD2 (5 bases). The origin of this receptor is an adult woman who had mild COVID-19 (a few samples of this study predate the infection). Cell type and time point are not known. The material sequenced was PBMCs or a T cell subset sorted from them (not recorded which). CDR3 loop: CASSFTGESTDTQYF. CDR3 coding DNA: TGTGCCAGCAGCTTTACCGGGGAAAGCACAGATACGCAGTATTTT.